This T cell receptor (beta chain) was captured in a study of T cell repertoires in cytomegalovirus infection. Germline V lookup: CDR1 MNHGY, CDR2 SAAAGT. This CDR3 spans 14 amino acids. V gave up 8 bases and J gave up 4 bases, with 17 bases separating them. Study-wide findings and caveats: Frequencies of public TCR beta families were cumulated, and this identified carriers of CMV plus the relevant HLA. Dominating the ex vivo response were TCR beta clonotypes that were CMV-specific and HLA-C-restricted.

About this clonotype: The antigen is unknown.

MiXCR, applied by TCRdb to the reads, yields one record per CDR3 protein. This sample carries 150,000 to 200,000 distinct CDR3 sequences, 15% to 20% of them seen once, and the ten largest clones take just under 3%. Sample: PBMCs. The TCR sequence derives from a human donor in good health (CMV status not recorded). Some clones in this sample may be carry-over from other donors' samples. This chain uses TRBV6-8 with TRBJ1-2; D call uncertain. The CDR3 protein is CASRPEYQFYGYTF. As DNA, the CDR3 is TGTGCCAGCCGCCCCGAGTACCAATTCTATGGCTACACCTTC.